This is a list of T cell receptor beta chains from one sample in a study of T cell responses to AZD1222 COVID-19 vaccine. TCRdb keeps only in-frame clones here, not all; method: immunoSEQ multiplex PCR. The repertoire holds around 100,000 clones, roughly 87% seen once, with about 15% in the top ten. The sequencing here drew on peripheral blood, taken on day 0 of AZD1222 vaccination. The receptors come from an adult in good health. Both conserved end residues are part of each CDR3. Each record gives: V gene, D gene, clone size, J gene, CDR3 DNA, CDR3 protein. A D gene is named only where the DNA matches it firmly. For some rows the clone size is stated as once, few or many, or as a class when expanded; others skip it.

V: TRBV29-1; D: TRBD2; size: NA; J: TRBJ2-1; DNA: TGCAGCGCCGCGCGACTAGCCGAATACAATGAGCAGTTCTTC; CDR3: CSAARLAEYNEQFF
V: TRBV28; D: NA; size: NA; J: TRBJ1-1; DNA: TGTGCCAGTAGGGGGGTGGGCACTGAAGCTTTCTTT; CDR3: CASRGVGTEAFF
V: TRBV6-5; D: NA; size: NA; J: TRBJ1-5; DNA: TGTGCCACTTTAGGGTATAGCAATCAGCCCCAGCATTTT; CDR3: CATLGYSNQPQHF
V: TRBV5-6; D: NA; size: NA; J: TRBJ2-5; DNA: TGTGCCAGCAGCTTGGCCGAGTGGAGGGGGGCCGTGGAGACCCAGTACTTC; CDR3: CASSLAEWRGAVETQYF
V: TRBV27; D: NA; size: NA; J: TRBJ2-3; DNA: TGTGCCAGCAGTTTGGTGGGAGGCGGTACGCAGTATTTT; CDR3: CASSLVGGGTQYF
V: TRBV18; D: NA; size: NA; J: TRBJ1-1; DNA: TGTGCCAGCTCACCAAGTACGTTGAGCACTGAAGCTTTCTTT; CDR3: CASSPSTLSTEAFF
V: TRBV12-3/TRBV12-4; D: NA; size: NA; J: TRBJ1-2; DNA: TGTGCCAGCCTCGGATTTGAGGGCTACACCTTC; CDR3: CASLGFEGYTF
V: TRBV9; D: TRBD2; size: NA; J: TRBJ2-2; DNA: TGTGCCAGCAGCGGGGGACTAGCGGGTTGGTCGAACACCGGGGAGCTGTTTTTT; CDR3: CASSGGLAGWSNTGELFF
V: TRBV7-9; D: TRBD2; size: NA; J: TRBJ2-7; DNA: TGTGCCAGCAGCTGGAAGACTAGCGGGAGTAGTTACGAGCAGTACTTC; CDR3: CASSWKTSGSSYEQYF
V: TRBV5-5; D: TRBD1; size: NA; J: TRBJ1-2; DNA: TGTGCCAGCAGCCTAGGGGGCAGTAACTATGGCTACACCTTC; CDR3: CASSLGGSNYGYTF
V: TRBV7-2; D: NA; size: NA; J: TRBJ2-6; DNA: TGTGCCAGCAGCTTAGTAGGGGACGGGGCCAACGTCCTGACTTTC; CDR3: CASSLVGDGANVLTF
V: TRBV5-8; D: NA; size: NA; J: TRBJ2-7; DNA: TGTGCCAGCAGCTTAACGGGATTCGCCTACGAGCAGTACTTC; CDR3: CASSLTGFAYEQYF
V: TRBV10-3; D: NA; size: NA; J: TRBJ2-1; DNA: TGTGCCATCAGTGAGACTAGCTCCTACAATGAGCAGTTCTTC; CDR3: CAISETSSYNEQFF
V: TRBV5-8; D: TRBD1; size: NA; J: TRBJ1-1; DNA: TGTGCCAGCAGCCGGGGAGGCGAGGGACAGATGCACACTGAAGCTTTCTTT; CDR3: CASSRGGEGQMHTEAFF
V: TRBV4-2; D: TRBD2; size: NA; J: TRBJ2-2; DNA: TGTGCCAGCAGCCATCAGCGGGAGGACAGGACCGGGGAGCTGTTTTTT; CDR3: CASSHQREDRTGELFF
V: TRBV7-9; D: NA; size: NA; J: TRBJ2-7; DNA: TGTGCCAGCAGCCCCCTACAAGGCGGGGCGACCTACGAGCAGTACTTC; CDR3: CASSPLQGGATYEQYF
V: TRBV5-6; D: TRBD2; size: NA; J: TRBJ2-2; DNA: TGTGCCAGCAGCTTGAGCGGGGGAACGAACACCGGGGAGCTGTTTTTT; CDR3: CASSLSGGTNTGELFF
V: TRBV11-2; D: NA; size: NA; J: TRBJ2-7; DNA: TGTGCCAGCAGGACCCAGACACCAACCTACGAGCAGTACTTC; CDR3: CASRTQTPTYEQYF
V: TRBV7-6; D: TRBD2; size: NA; J: TRBJ2-1; DNA: TGTGCCAGCAGCGTCGGGACTAGTGGTTCCTACAATGAGCAGTTCTTC; CDR3: CASSVGTSGSYNEQFF
V: TRBV4-1; D: NA; size: NA; J: TRBJ2-7; DNA: TGCGCCAGCAGCCAGGCCGGCTACGAGCAGTACTTC; CDR3: CASSQAGYEQYF
V: TRBV12-5; D: NA; size: once; J: TRBJ1-5; DNA: TGTGCTAGTGGTTTGGCACAGGGATATAGCAATCAGCCCCAGCATTTT; CDR3: CASGLAQGYSNQPQHF
V: TRBV5-1; D: TRBD1; size: NA; J: TRBJ2-7; DNA: TGCGCCAGCAGTAAGGTTACAGGGGGGCCCTCCTACGAGCAGTACTTC; CDR3: CASSKVTGGPSYEQYF
V: TRBV5-1; D: NA; size: NA; J: TRBJ1-4; DNA: TGCGCCAGCAGCCCACAGGGTATTAACTGGGAAAAACTGTTTTTT; CDR3: CASSPQGINWEKLFF
V: TRBV6-5; D: NA; size: few; J: TRBJ2-1; DNA: TGTGCCAGCGCGTGGGAACGGCTGAAGCAGTTCTTC; CDR3: CASAWERLKQFF
V: TRBV7-9; D: NA; size: NA; J: TRBJ2-7; DNA: TGTGCCAGCAGCTTACCTAAGGCAGGGGCCCCCTCCTACGAGCAGTACTTC; CDR3: CASSLPKAGAPSYEQYF
V: TRBV5-6; D: NA; size: NA; J: TRBJ1-6; DNA: TGTGCCAGCAGCCGGAGGGGGGTAGGAGAAGGACGTAATTCACCCCTCCACTTT; CDR3: CASSRRGVGEGRNSPLHF
V: TRBV30; D: TRBD1; size: NA; J: TRBJ1-5; DNA: TGTGCCTGGACGGAGGGGGCTGGCTTTCAGCCCCAGCATTTT; CDR3: CAWTEGAGFQPQHF
V: TRBV7-9; D: TRBD1; size: NA; J: TRBJ1-1; DNA: TGTGCCAGCATGTCCGACAGGGAGAACACTGAAGCTTTCTTT; CDR3: CASMSDRENTEAFF
V: TRBV2; D: NA; size: few; J: TRBJ2-3; DNA: TGTGCCCTAGGCCCGCAGTATTTT; CDR3: CALGPQYF
V: TRBV3-1/TRBV3-2; D: NA; size: NA; J: TRBJ1-1; DNA: TGTGCCAGCAGCCAAGATTTCGGGACGGGTAGGGGGACTGAAGCTTTCTTT; CDR3: CASSQDFGTGRGTEAFF
V: TRBV7-9; D: NA; size: NA; J: TRBJ1-1; DNA: TGTGCCAGCAGCTTAGCTGACGGTGAAGCTTTCTTT; CDR3: CASSLADGEAFF
V: TRBV30; D: NA; size: NA; J: TRBJ1-5; DNA: TGTGCCTGGAGTTTTAAGGACCGAGAATTTAATCCCCAGCATTTT; CDR3: CAWSFKDREFNPQHF
V: TRBV5-1; D: TRBD2; size: NA; J: TRBJ2-7; DNA: TGCGCCAGCAGCTTTTCCCAGCGGGAGGAAACCTACGAGCAGTACTTC; CDR3: CASSFSQREETYEQYF
V: TRBV19; D: NA; size: NA; J: TRBJ1-5; DNA: TGTGCCACTCAGGAGGTTAGCAATCAGCCCCAGCATTTT; CDR3: CATQEVSNQPQHF
V: TRBV6-1; D: NA; size: once; J: TRBJ2-2; DNA: TGTGCCAGCAGTGAAGGGGTGAACACCGGGGAGCTGTTTTTT; CDR3: CASSEGVNTGELFF
V: TRBV30; D: TRBD1; size: NA; J: TRBJ2-5; DNA: TGTGCCTGGAGATACAGGGGGGAAGAGACCCAGTACTTC; CDR3: CAWRYRGEETQYF
V: TRBV29-1; D: NA; size: NA; J: TRBJ1-1; DNA: TGCAGCGCCCAGATGGGAGGGAACACTGAAGCTTTCTTT; CDR3: CSAQMGGNTEAFF
V: TRBV5-4; D: NA; size: NA; J: TRBJ1-1; DNA: TGTGCCAGCAGCTTGACGCCCGCGAACACTGAAGCTTTCTTT; CDR3: CASSLTPANTEAFF
V: TRBV29-1; D: NA; size: NA; J: TRBJ2-3; DNA: TGCAGCGTGGAGATTACAGGGACAGATACGCAGTATTTT; CDR3: CSVEITGTDTQYF
V: TRBV6-5; D: TRBD1; size: NA; J: TRBJ2-7; DNA: TGTGCCAGCAGTTACTCGGACAGGGTTTACGAGCAGTACTTC; CDR3: CASSYSDRVYEQYF
V: TRBV10-3; D: NA; size: once; J: TRBJ2-7; DNA: TGTGCCATCAGTGAGGATATGCTGAGGGGGGTGGAGTACTTC; CDR3: CAISEDMLRGVEYF
V: TRBV6-5; D: NA; size: NA; J: TRBJ1-5; DNA: TGTGCCAGCCTAATGGGGGCGCGTCAGCCCCAGCATTTT; CDR3: CASLMGARQPQHF
V: TRBV19; D: TRBD1; size: NA; J: TRBJ1-3; DNA: TGTGCCAGTAGCGAGCAGGGGGACGGAAACACCATATATTTT; CDR3: CASSEQGDGNTIYF
V: TRBV5-8; D: TRBD1; size: NA; J: TRBJ1-2; DNA: TGTGCCAGCAGCTATGGAACCGGGACAGGGATTAGTTATGGCTACACCTTC; CDR3: CASSYGTGTGISYGYTF
V: TRBV7-6; D: TRBD1; size: NA; J: TRBJ1-5; DNA: TGTGCCAGCAGCTCCCGACAGGGGTTGGAGCAGCCCCAGCATTTT; CDR3: CASSSRQGLEQPQHF